This entry is about one T cell receptor (beta chain). V gave up 2 bases and J gave up 3 bases, with 16 bases separating them. The CDR3 loop spans 16 amino acids. Germline lookup yields CDR1 KGHSH and CDR2 LQKENI. The data originate from a study of hypomethylating agent response in myelodysplastic syndrome. Study as a whole: With a mean age of roughly 70 +/- 6.9 years, patients were most commonly cytogenetically diploid.

Libraries were prepared by immunoSEQ multiplex PCR; TCRdb keeps only in-frame clonotypes and omits some of them. The top ten hold approximately 15% of the sample, which has approximately 6,000 clones, about nine tenths seen once. The chain is built from TRBV18 and TRBJ1-2, with a weak D call TRBD1 (5 bases). Sequenced material: bone marrow, taken before or after starting hypomethylating agent treatment for myelodysplastic syndrome (not recorded which). This sequence originates from a human donor with myelodysplastic syndrome. For the CDR3, the DNA is TGTGCCAGCTCACCATTCGCATCACAGGAGTACTATGGCTACACCTTC. It encodes CASSPFASQEYYGYTF. The whole variable domain, filled in from reference TRBV18 and TRBJ1-2, reads NAGVMQNPRHLVRRRGQEARLRCSPMKGHSHVYWYRQLPEEGLKFMVYLQKENIIDESGMPKERFSAEFPKEGPSILRIQQVVRGDSAAYFCASSPFASQEYYGYTFGSGTRLTVV.